The next 2 T cell receptor beta chains were all read from a single sample in a study of CD8 T cells in Susac syndrome. RNA in amounts of roughly 0.45 to 1 ug was reverse transcribed with random hexamers. TCRdb reprocessed the immunoSEQ multiplex PCR reads with MiXCR, giving one entry per CDR3 protein. The table includes 180,000 or so distinct CDR3 sequences, roughly 95% detected once. Sequenced: CD4+ T cells from PBMCs. These receptors were taken from a human donor with multiple sclerosis.

This CDR3 is CSARRQRGTEAFF. CDR3 DNA: TGCAGTGCTAGAAGACAACGGGGCACTGAAGCTTTCTTT. The gene calls are TRBV20-1 and TRBJ1-1; no clear D gene. This CDR3 comprises 13 residues. Trimming removed 2 bases at V and 4 bases at J, with 11 bases between. The V gene's germline CDR1 is DFQATT and CDR2 SNEGSKA (reference sequence).

The chain recombines TRBV5-1 with TRBJ2-3, with D perhaps TRBD2 (5 bases). Germline V gene sequence: CDR1 SGHRS, CDR2 YFSETQ. Trimming pared 0 bases from V and 5 bases from J, leaving 10 bases between. The CDR3 covers 14 residues. The CDR3 reads CASSLGLAIDTQYF. CDR3 bases: TGCGCCAGCAGCTTGGGGCTAGCAATAGATACGCAGTATTTT.